A selection of T cell receptor beta chains follows, all from one sample in a study of early T cells in non-severe SARS-CoV-2 infection. TCRdb re-derived calls from the 5' RACE reads in MiXCR, one entry per CDR3 protein. The sample lists 65,000 to 85,000 distinct CDR3 sequences; roughly 13% were seen once. The sample taken for sequencing was whole blood. The source of these receptors is an adult who was a healthcare worker with PCR-confirmed SARS-CoV-2 infection or an uninfected control (not recorded which). CDR3s include the opening cysteine and the closing phenylalanine or tryptophan. The D gene is left open where the match is weak.

v_call | d_call | cdr3_aa
TRBV6-1 | - | CASSELRGNTEAFF
TRBV30 | - | CAFLITGELFF
TRBV28 | - | CASYRQAYGYTF
TRBV5-1 | TRBD1 | CASSAGQGISYNEQFF
TRBV28 | TRBD1 | CASKDRDYEQYF
TRBV7-8 | TRBD2 | CASSLLRLAGIETQYF
TRBV7-2 | TRBD1 | CASSIGQGVNIQYF
TRBV10-2 | - | CASSDPGLAGELFF
TRBV11-2 | - | CASSSLFRDGNTGELFF
TRBV5-6 | - | CASSPRDSRYEQYF
TRBV7-9 | TRBD1 | CASSITGDGELFF
TRBV30 | - | CAWSGGFGELFF
TRBV4-3 | TRBD1 | CASSLTGGNNEQFF
TRBV3-1 | - | CASSLRLTASTDTQYF
TRBV14 | - | CASSQDAGASHEQYF
TRBV3-1 | - | CASSPRPISPLHF
TRBV6-5 | TRBD1 | CASSYLTGSSYNEQFF
TRBV30 | TRBD2 | CAWSVPRGRRTHSRGYF
TRBV5-4 | TRBD2 | CASSNSGTNYEQYF
TRBV20-1 | - | CSAFGASYNEQFF